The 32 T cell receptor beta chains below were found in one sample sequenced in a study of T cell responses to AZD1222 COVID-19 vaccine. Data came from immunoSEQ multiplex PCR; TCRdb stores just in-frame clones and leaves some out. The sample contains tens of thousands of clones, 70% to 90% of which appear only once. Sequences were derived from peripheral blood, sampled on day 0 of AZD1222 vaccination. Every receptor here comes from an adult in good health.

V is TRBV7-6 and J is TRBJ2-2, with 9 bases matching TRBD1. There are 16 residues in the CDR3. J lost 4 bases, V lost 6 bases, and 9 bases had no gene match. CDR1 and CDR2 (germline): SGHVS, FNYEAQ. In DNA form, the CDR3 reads TGTGCCAGCAGTACAGGGGGCGGATACTCCACCGGGGAGCTGTTTTTT. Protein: CASSTGGGYSTGELFF.

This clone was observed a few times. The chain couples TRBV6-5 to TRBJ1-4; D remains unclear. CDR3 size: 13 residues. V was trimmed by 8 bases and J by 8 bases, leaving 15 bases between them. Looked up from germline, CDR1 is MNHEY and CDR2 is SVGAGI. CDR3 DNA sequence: TGTGCCAGCCTCGGGGTATATCAGGAAAAACTGTTTTTT. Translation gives CASLGVYQEKLFF.

The DNA of the CDR3 is TGTGCCACGACCCCGGGACAGAGATCACAAGAGACCCAGTACTTC. Its translation is CATTPGQRSQETQYF. The rearrangement joins TRBV28 to TRBJ2-5; 7 bases map to TRBD1. Germline-derived CDR1 and CDR2 are MDHEN and SYDVKM. This CDR3 has 15 amino acids. Trimming removed 10 bases from V and 2 bases from J; junction bases left unmatched: 13.

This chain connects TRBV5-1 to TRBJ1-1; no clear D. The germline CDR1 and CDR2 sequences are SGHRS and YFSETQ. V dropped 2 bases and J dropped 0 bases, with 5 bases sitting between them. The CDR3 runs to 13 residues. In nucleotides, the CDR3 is TGCGCCAGCAGCTTAGACGTGAACACTGAAGCTTTCTTT. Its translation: CASSLDVNTEAFF.

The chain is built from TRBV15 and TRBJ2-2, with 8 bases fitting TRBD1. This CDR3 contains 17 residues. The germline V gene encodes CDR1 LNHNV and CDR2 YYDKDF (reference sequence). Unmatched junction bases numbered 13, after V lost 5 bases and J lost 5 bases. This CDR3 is CATSGFLRQGTTGELFF. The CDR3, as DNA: TGTGCCACCAGCGGGTTCCTTAGACAGGGGACTACCGGGGAGCTGTTTTTT.

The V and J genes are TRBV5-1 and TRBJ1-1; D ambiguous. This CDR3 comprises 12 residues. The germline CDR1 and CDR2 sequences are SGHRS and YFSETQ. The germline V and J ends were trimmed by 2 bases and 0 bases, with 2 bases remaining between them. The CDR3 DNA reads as TGCGCCAGCAGCTTAGTGAACACTGAAGCTTTCTTT. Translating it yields CASSLVNTEAFF.

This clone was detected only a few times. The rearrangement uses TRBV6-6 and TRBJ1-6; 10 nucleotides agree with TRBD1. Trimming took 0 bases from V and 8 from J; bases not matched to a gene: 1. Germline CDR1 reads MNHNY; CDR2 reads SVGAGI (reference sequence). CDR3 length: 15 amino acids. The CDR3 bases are TGTGCCAGCAGTTACTCCGGGACAGGGGATTCACCCCTCCACTTT. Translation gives CASSYSGTGDSPLHF.

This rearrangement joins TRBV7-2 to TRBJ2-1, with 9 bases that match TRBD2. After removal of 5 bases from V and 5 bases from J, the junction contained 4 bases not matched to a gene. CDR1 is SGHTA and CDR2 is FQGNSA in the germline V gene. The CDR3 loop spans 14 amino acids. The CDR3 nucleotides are TGTGCCAGCAGCCCTAGCGGGGCTAACAATGAGCAGTTCTTC. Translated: CASSPSGANNEQFF.

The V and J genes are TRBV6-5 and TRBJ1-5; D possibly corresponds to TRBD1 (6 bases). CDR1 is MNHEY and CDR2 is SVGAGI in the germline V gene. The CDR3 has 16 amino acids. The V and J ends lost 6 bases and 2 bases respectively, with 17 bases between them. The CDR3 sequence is CASSYIGGIGNQPQHF. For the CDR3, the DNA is TGTGCCAGCAGCTACATAGGGGGGATCGGCAATCAGCCCCAGCATTTT.

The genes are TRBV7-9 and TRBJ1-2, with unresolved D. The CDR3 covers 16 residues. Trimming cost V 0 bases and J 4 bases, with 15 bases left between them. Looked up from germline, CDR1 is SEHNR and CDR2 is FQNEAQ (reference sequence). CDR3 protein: CASSLAVGEGAYGYTF. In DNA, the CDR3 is TGTGCCAGCAGCTTAGCGGTCGGGGAGGGCGCCTATGGCTACACCTTC.

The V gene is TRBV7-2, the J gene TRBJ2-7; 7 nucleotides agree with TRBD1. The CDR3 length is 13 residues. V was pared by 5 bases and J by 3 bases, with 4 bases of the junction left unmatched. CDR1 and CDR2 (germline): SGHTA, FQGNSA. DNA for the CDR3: TGTGCCAGCAGCCCAGGACAGGTCTACGAGCAGTACTTC. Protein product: CASSPGQVYEQYF.

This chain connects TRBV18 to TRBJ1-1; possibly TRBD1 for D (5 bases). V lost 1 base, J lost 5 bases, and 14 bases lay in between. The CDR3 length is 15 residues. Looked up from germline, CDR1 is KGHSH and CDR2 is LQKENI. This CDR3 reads CASSPLSGPGTEAFF. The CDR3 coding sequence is TGTGCCAGCTCACCACTGTCGGGGCCAGGGACTGAAGCTTTCTTT.

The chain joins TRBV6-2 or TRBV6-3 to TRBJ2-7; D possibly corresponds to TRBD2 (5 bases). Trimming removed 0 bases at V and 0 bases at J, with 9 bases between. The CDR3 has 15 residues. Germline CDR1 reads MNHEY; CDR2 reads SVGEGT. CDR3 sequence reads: CASSYSDWGSYEQYF. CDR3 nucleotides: TGTGCCAGCAGTTACTCGGACTGGGGCTCCTACGAGCAGTACTTC.

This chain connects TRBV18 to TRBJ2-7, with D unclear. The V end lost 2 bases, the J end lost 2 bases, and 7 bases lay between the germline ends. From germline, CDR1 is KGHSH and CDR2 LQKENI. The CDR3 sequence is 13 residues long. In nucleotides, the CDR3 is TGTGCCAGCTCACCAGCCAGTGCCTACGAGCAGTACTTC. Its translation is CASSPASAYEQYF.

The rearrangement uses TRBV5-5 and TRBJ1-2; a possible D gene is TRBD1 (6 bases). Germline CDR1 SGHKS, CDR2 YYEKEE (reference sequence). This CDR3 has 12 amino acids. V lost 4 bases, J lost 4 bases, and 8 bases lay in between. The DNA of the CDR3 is TGTGCCAGCAGCGCGGACAGCTATGGCTACACCTTC. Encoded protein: CASSADSYGYTF.

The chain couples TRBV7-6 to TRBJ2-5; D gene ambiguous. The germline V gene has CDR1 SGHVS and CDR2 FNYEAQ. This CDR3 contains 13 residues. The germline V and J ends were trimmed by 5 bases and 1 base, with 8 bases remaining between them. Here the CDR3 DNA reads TGTGCCAGCAGCCCAGGTCGCCAAGAGACCCAGTACTTC. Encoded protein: CASSPGRQETQYF.

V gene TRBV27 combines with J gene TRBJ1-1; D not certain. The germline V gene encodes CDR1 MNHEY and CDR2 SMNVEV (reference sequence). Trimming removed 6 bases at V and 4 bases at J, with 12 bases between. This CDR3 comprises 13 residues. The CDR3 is CASRPALGTEAFF. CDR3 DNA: TGTGCCAGCAGGCCGGCGCTGGGCACTGAAGCTTTCTTT.

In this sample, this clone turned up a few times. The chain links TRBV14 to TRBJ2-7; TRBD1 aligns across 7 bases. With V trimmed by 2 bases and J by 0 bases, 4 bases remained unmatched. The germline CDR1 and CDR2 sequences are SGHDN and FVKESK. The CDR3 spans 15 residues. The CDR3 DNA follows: TGTGCCAGCAGCCAACTTCGGACAGGCTCCTACGAGCAGTACTTC. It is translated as CASSQLRTGSYEQYF.

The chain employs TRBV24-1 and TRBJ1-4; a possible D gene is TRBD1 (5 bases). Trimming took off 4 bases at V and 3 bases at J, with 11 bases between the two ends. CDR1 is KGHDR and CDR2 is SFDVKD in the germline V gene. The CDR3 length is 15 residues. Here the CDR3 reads CATSDPGLPNEKLFF. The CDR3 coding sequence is TGTGCCACCAGTGACCCGGGACTTCCTAATGAAAAACTGTTTTTT.

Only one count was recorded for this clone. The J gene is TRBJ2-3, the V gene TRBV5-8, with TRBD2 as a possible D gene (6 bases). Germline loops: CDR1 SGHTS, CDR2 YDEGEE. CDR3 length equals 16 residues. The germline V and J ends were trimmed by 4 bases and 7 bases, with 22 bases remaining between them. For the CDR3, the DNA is TGTGCCAGCAGCCCTTGGCGGGACCCCACCTCGTATACGCAGTATTTT. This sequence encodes CASSPWRDPTSYTQYF. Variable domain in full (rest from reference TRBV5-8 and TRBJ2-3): EAGVTQSPTHLIKTRGQQATLRCSPISGHTSVYWYQQALGLGLQFLLWYDEGEERNRGNFPPRFSGRQFPNYSSELNVNALELEDSALYLCASSPWRDPTSYTQYFGPGTRLTVL.

The CDR3 DNA sequence: TGTGCCAGCCGGGGGGGAAACAATGAGCAGTTCTTC. This codes for CASRGGNNEQFF. The chain combines TRBV28 with TRBJ2-1; 8 nucleotides line up with TRBD2. The CDR3 has 12 amino acids. From germline, CDR1 is MDHEN and CDR2 SYDVKM. V lost 8 bases to trimming and J lost 5 bases; unmatched junction nucleotides: 2.

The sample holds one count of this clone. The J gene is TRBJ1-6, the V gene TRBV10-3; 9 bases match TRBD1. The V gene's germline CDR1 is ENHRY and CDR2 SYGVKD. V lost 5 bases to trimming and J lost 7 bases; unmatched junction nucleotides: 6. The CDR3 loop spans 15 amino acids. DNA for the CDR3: TGTGCCATCAGTTACCGACAGGGGGACAATTCACCCCTCCACTTT. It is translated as CAISYRQGDNSPLHF.

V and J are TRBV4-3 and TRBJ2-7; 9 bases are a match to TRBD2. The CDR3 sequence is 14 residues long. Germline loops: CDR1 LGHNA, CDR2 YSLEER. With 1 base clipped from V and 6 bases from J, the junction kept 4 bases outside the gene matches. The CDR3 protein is CASSQGGRAAEQYF. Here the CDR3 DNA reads TGCGCCAGCAGCCAAGGCGGGAGGGCTGCCGAGCAGTACTTC.

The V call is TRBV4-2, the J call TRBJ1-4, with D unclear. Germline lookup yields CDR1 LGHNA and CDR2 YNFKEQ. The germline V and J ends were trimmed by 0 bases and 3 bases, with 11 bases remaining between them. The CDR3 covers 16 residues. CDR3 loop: CASSQDAGSANEKLFF. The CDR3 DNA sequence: TGTGCCAGCAGCCAAGACGCGGGTTCGGCTAATGAAAAACTGTTTTTT.

Here the CDR3 DNA reads TGTGCCAGCAGTTTCTCCGGGGACCCCTCTGGAAACACCATATATTTT. Protein: CASSFSGDPSGNTIYF. V usage is TRBV28 and J usage is TRBJ1-3; possibly TRBD1 for D (5 bases). The CDR3 runs 16 residues. Germline-derived CDR1 and CDR2 are MDHEN and SYDVKM. Trimming stripped 3 bases from V and 0 bases from J, with 12 bases between.

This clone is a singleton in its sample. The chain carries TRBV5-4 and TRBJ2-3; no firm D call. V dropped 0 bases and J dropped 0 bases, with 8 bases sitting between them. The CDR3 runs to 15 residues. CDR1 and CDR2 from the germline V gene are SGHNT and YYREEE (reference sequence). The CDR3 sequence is CASSLGGASTDTQYF. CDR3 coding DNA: TGTGCCAGCAGCTTGGGGGGTGCTAGCACAGATACGCAGTATTTT.

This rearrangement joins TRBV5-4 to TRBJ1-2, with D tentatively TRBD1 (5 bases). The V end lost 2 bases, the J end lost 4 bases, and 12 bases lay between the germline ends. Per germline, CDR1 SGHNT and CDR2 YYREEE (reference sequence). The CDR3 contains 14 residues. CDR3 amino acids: CASSLKGDGYGYTF. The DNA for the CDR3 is TGTGCCAGCAGCTTAAAAGGGGATGGCTATGGCTACACCTTC.

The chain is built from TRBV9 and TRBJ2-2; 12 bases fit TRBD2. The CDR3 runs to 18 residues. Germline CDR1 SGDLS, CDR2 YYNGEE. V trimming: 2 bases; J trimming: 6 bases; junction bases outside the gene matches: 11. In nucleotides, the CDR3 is TGTGCCAGCAGCGTCTCGGCTAGCGGGGGGGCCGTGGCCGGGGAGCTGTTTTTT. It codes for CASSVSASGGAVAGELFF.

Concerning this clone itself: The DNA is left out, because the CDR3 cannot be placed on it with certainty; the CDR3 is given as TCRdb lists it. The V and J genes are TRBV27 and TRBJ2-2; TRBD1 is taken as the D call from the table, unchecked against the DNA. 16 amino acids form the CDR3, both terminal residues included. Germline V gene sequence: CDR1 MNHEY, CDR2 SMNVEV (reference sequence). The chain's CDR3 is CASSSSAGLNTGELFF.

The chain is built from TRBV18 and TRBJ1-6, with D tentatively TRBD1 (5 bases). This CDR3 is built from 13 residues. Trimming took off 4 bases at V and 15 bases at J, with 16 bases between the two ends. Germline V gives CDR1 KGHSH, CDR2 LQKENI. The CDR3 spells CASSRGTAPDLHF. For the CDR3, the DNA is TGTGCCAGCTCACGCGGGACGGCCCCAGACCTCCACTTT.

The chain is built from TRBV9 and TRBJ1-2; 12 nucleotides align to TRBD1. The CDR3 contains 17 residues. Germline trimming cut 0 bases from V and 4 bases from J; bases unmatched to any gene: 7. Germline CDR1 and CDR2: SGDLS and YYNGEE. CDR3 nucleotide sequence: TGTGCCAGCAGCGTAGGCGGGACAGGGGGCGCGGGCTATGGCTACACCTTC. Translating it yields CASSVGGTGGAGYGYTF.

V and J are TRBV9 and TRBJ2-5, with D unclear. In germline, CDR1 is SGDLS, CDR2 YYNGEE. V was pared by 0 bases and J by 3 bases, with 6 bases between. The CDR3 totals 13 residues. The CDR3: CASSVAPEETQYF. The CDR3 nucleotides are TGTGCCAGCAGCGTAGCCCCCGAAGAGACCCAGTACTTC.